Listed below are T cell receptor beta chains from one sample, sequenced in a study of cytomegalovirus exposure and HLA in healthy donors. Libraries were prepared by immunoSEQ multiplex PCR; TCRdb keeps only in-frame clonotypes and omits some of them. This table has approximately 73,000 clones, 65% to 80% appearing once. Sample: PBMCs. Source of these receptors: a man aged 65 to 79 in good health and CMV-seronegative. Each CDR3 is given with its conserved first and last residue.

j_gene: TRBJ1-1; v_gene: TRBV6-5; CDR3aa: CASRPTGLMNTEAFF
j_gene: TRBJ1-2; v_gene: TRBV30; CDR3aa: CAWTPLAQGGGYTF
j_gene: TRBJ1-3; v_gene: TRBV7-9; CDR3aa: CASSLGQPSSGNTIYF
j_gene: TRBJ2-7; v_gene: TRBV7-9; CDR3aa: CSSSSTGTAAYEQYF
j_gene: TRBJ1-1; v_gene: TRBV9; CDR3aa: CASSRRQGATEAFF
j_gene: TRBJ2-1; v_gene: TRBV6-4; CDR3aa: CASSRYGSYNEQFF
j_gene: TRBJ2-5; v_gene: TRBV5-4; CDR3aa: CASSPPHVETQYF
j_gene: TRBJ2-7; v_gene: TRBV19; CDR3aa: CASSILQGYEQYF
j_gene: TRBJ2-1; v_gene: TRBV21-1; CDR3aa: CASSNGGCIVNEQFF
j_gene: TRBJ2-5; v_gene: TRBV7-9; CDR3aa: CASSLGGGDLQETQYF
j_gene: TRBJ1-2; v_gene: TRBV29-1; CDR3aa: CSVRDSQYGYTF
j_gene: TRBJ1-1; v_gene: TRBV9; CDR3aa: CASSVDQGWGEAFF
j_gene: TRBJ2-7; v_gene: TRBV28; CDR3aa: CASSRGGAGSYEQYF
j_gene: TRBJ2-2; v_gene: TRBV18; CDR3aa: CASSPAPSGNTGELFF
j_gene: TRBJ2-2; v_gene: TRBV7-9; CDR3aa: CVPGTSGNTGELFF
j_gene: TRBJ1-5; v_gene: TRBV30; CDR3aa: CAWSNGGGQPQHF
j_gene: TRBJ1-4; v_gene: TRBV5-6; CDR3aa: CASSLASLTNEKLFF
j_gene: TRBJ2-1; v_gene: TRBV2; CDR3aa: CASSEVLAEYNEQFF
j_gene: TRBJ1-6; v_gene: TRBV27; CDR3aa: CASSLMGHGQSPLHF
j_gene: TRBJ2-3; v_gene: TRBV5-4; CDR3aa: CASSWELGSGSTDTQYF
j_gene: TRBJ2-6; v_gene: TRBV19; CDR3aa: CASSIFGVPFSGANVLTF
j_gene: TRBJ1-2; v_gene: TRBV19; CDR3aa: CASKGDQPDYGYTF
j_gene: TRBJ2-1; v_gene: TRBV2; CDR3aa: CASDPPAGVRNEQFF
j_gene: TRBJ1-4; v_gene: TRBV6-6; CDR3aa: CASRQGTGVNEKLFF
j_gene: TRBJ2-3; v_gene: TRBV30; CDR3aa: CAWTDSGHTQYF
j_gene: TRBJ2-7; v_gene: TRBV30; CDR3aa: CAWSVTGYEQYF
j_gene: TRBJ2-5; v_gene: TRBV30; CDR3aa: CAWSVRGQGRETQYF
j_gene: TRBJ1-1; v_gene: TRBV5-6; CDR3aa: CASSLRGTEAFF
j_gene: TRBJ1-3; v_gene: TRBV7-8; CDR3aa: CASSPVVRDSGNTIYF
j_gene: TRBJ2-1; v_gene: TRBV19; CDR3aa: CASRAAGGPYNEQFF
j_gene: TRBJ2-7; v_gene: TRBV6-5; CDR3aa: CASRWTSGSAGEQYF
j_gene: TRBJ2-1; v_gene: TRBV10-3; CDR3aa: CAISAGRRDRGLNEQFF
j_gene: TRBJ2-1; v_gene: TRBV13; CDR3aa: CASRLYTNSYNEQFF
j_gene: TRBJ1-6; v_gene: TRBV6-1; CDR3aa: CASAITRDNGPPLHF
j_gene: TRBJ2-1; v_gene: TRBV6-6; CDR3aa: CASGPSYNEQFF
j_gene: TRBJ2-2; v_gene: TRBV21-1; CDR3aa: CASSDRYPGTGELFF
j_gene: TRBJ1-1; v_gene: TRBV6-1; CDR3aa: CASILTSRGNTEAFF
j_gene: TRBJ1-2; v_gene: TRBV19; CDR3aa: CASSPPGVGYGYTF
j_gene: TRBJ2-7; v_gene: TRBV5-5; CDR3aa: CASSLGTSGGVPYEQYF
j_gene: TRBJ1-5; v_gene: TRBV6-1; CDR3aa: CASITGTHSNQPQHF
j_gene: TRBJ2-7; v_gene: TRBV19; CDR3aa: CASSSRDRRDYEQYF